This is a list of T cell receptor beta chains from one sample in a study of cytomegalovirus exposure and HLA in healthy donors. Clones were read by immunoSEQ multiplex PCR, and TCRdb kept only the in-frame ones, dropping some. The sample lists about 140,000 clones, 60% to 80% occurring once. The sequenced sample consisted of PBMCs. These receptor sequences come from a woman in her twenties or thirties in good health and CMV-seronegative. CDR3s include the opening cysteine and the closing phenylalanine or tryptophan. The order of the fields is J gene, D gene, V gene, clone size, CDR3 protein, CDR3 DNA. A D gene is named only where the DNA matches it firmly. Only some rows state a clone size, as once, few, many or a class for expanded clones.

j_call: TRBJ2-1
d_call: NA
v_call: TRBV11-2
clone_size: few
cdr3_aa: CASSLGLDNEQFF
cdr3_nt: TGTGCCAGCAGCTTAGGACTCGACAATGAGCAGTTCTTC

j_call: TRBJ1-4
d_call: TRBD1
v_call: TRBV27
clone_size: few
cdr3_aa: CASRRLSGGGEKLFF
cdr3_nt: TGTGCCAGCAGACGGCTCTCAGGGGGCGGTGAAAAACTGTTTTTT

j_call: TRBJ1-6
d_call: TRBD1
v_call: TRBV9
clone_size: NA
cdr3_aa: CASIPDRGLDSYNSPLHF
cdr3_nt: TGTGCCAGCATACCGGACAGGGGATTGGATTCCTATAATTCACCCCTCCACTTT

j_call: TRBJ2-3
d_call: TRBD1
v_call: TRBV18
clone_size: once
cdr3_aa: CASSPGQGHGNTQYF
cdr3_nt: TGTGCCAGCTCACCGGGACAGGGGCACGGAAATACGCAGTATTTT

j_call: TRBJ2-2
d_call: NA
v_call: TRBV25-1
clone_size: NA
cdr3_aa: CASSGREATGELFF
cdr3_nt: TGTGCCAGCAGCGGCAGGGAGGCAACCGGGGAGCTGTTTTTT

j_call: TRBJ2-2
d_call: NA
v_call: TRBV4-2
clone_size: NA
cdr3_aa: CASSPLWWGLNTGELFF
cdr3_nt: TGTGCCAGCAGCCCTTTATGGTGGGGCTTGAACACCGGGGAGCTGTTTTTT

j_call: TRBJ1-2
d_call: NA
v_call: TRBV7-9
clone_size: NA
cdr3_aa: CASSLGEGAVYGYTF
cdr3_nt: TGTGCCAGCAGCTTAGGCGAAGGGGCGGTATATGGCTACACCTTC

j_call: TRBJ1-4
d_call: TRBD1
v_call: TRBV5-8
clone_size: NA
cdr3_aa: CASSRRGLGEKLFF
cdr3_nt: TGTGCCAGCAGCCGCAGGGGGTTGGGAGAAAAACTGTTTTTT

j_call: TRBJ1-2
d_call: TRBD1
v_call: TRBV28
clone_size: few
cdr3_aa: CASSFQGAHGYTF
cdr3_nt: TGTGCCAGCAGTTTTCAGGGGGCGCATGGCTACACCTTC

j_call: TRBJ2-1
d_call: NA
v_call: TRBV12-5
clone_size: NA
cdr3_aa: CASGLLVTYNEQFF
cdr3_nt: TGTGCTAGTGGTTTGCTCGTTACCTACAATGAGCAGTTCTTC

j_call: TRBJ1-1
d_call: NA
v_call: TRBV6-4
clone_size: NA
cdr3_aa: CASRRQNTEAFF
cdr3_nt: TGTGCCAGCAGGCGACAGAACACTGAAGCTTTCTTT

j_call: TRBJ2-7
d_call: NA
v_call: TRBV10-1
clone_size: NA
cdr3_aa: CASSDQGSEQYF
cdr3_nt: TGCGCCAGCAGTGACCAGGGTTCCGAGCAGTACTTC

j_call: TRBJ1-5
d_call: NA
v_call: TRBV6-1
clone_size: few
cdr3_aa: CASSEAEDYSNQPQHF
cdr3_nt: TGTGCCAGCAGTGAGGCAGAAGATTATAGCAATCAGCCCCAGCATTTT

j_call: TRBJ2-1
d_call: TRBD2
v_call: TRBV5-1
clone_size: NA
cdr3_aa: CASSLTSGRAEQFF
cdr3_nt: TGCGCCAGCAGCTTGACTAGCGGGAGGGCTGAGCAGTTCTTC

j_call: TRBJ1-2
d_call: NA
v_call: TRBV21-1
clone_size: few
cdr3_aa: CASSRGRDKSYGYTF
cdr3_nt: TGTGCCAGCAGCAGAGGCCGGGACAAATCTTATGGCTACACCTTC

j_call: TRBJ1-1
d_call: NA
v_call: TRBV11-2
clone_size: NA
cdr3_aa: CASSLVVVRGLTEAFF
cdr3_nt: TGTGCCAGCAGCTTAGTTGTAGTAAGGGGACTAACTGAAGCTTTCTTT

j_call: TRBJ1-6
d_call: NA
v_call: TRBV30
clone_size: NA
cdr3_aa: CAWSDAQGFSGSPLHF
cdr3_nt: TGTGCCTGGAGTGACGCTCAGGGATTCTCCGGTTCACCCCTCCACTTT

j_call: TRBJ1-5
d_call: TRBD1
v_call: TRBV6-4
clone_size: NA
cdr3_aa: CARRGQGVLESNQPQHF
cdr3_nt: TGTGCCAGAAGGGGACAGGGGGTGCTGGAAAGCAATCAGCCCCAGCATTTT

j_call: TRBJ1-1
d_call: NA
v_call: TRBV28
clone_size: few
cdr3_aa: CASSRGGVPEAFF
cdr3_nt: TGTGCCAGCAGCCGAGGGGGGGTACCTGAAGCTTTCTTT

j_call: TRBJ2-7
d_call: NA
v_call: TRBV5-1
clone_size: few
cdr3_aa: CASSPDLLVREQYF
cdr3_nt: TGCGCCAGCAGCCCCGATCTCCTGGTGCGCGAGCAGTACTTC

j_call: TRBJ2-1
d_call: TRBD2
v_call: TRBV7-2
clone_size: NA
cdr3_aa: CASSLGTSGDYNEQFF
cdr3_nt: TGTGCCAGCAGCTTAGGGACTAGCGGGGATTACAATGAGCAGTTCTTC

j_call: TRBJ2-6
d_call: TRBD1
v_call: TRBV28
clone_size: once
cdr3_aa: CASSPQGRSLGANVLTF
cdr3_nt: TGTGCCAGCAGCCCACAGGGGCGGTCGTTGGGGGCCAACGTCCTGACTTTC

j_call: TRBJ1-1
d_call: TRBD1
v_call: TRBV7-9
clone_size: NA
cdr3_aa: CASSLDGQGAEAFF
cdr3_nt: TGTGCCAGCAGCTTGGATGGACAGGGGGCTGAAGCTTTCTTT

j_call: TRBJ1-5
d_call: NA
v_call: TRBV6-1
clone_size: NA
cdr3_aa: CASSEAYSNQPQHF
cdr3_nt: TGTGCCAGCAGTGAGGCTTATAGCAATCAGCCCCAGCATTTT

j_call: TRBJ2-7
d_call: TRBD1
v_call: TRBV18
clone_size: NA
cdr3_aa: CASSPTGQGVVYEQYF
cdr3_nt: TGTGCCAGCTCACCAACGGGACAGGGGGTGGTCTACGAGCAGTACTTC

j_call: TRBJ2-5
d_call: TRBD2
v_call: TRBV5-1
clone_size: NA
cdr3_aa: CASSSSPQGSGSGQETQYF
cdr3_nt: TGCGCCAGCAGCTCGTCACCCCAAGGGAGCGGGAGTGGCCAAGAGACCCAGTACTTC

j_call: TRBJ1-1
d_call: TRBD1
v_call: TRBV19
clone_size: NA
cdr3_aa: CASTARGPVNTEAFF
cdr3_nt: TGTGCCAGTACCGCGAGGGGGCCTGTGAACACTGAAGCTTTCTTT

j_call: TRBJ2-1
d_call: TRBD1
v_call: TRBV2
clone_size: NA
cdr3_aa: CASSAGQGAYEQFF
cdr3_nt: TGTGCCAGCAGTGCGGGACAGGGGGCTTATGAGCAGTTCTTC

j_call: TRBJ1-2
d_call: TRBD1
v_call: TRBV10-2
clone_size: few
cdr3_aa: CASNPGQGANYGYTF
cdr3_nt: TGCGCCAGCAACCCGGGACAGGGGGCTAACTATGGCTACACCTTC

j_call: TRBJ1-5
d_call: TRBD1
v_call: TRBV7-9
clone_size: NA
cdr3_aa: CASSLGGTGAFSNQPQHF
cdr3_nt: TGTGCCAGCAGCTTAGGGGGGACAGGGGCGTTTAGCAATCAGCCCCAGCATTTT

j_call: TRBJ2-5
d_call: TRBD1
v_call: TRBV2
clone_size: NA
cdr3_aa: CASSKGTGGFETQYF
cdr3_nt: TGTGCCAGCAGCAAGGGGACAGGGGGCTTCGAGACCCAGTACTTC

j_call: TRBJ1-4
d_call: TRBD1
v_call: TRBV28
clone_size: NA
cdr3_aa: CASSSRTGGATNEKLFF
cdr3_nt: TGTGCCAGCAGTTCCCGGACAGGGGGGGCGACTAATGAAAAACTGTTTTTT

j_call: TRBJ1-2
d_call: TRBD1
v_call: TRBV27
clone_size: NA
cdr3_aa: CASSLWGRGYNYGYTF
cdr3_nt: TGTGCCAGCAGTTTATGGGGCAGGGGGTACAACTATGGCTACACCTTC

j_call: TRBJ1-2
d_call: NA
v_call: TRBV7-8
clone_size: NA
cdr3_aa: CASSLARGPYGYTF
cdr3_nt: TGTGCCAGCAGCTTAGCCAGGGGTCCCTATGGCTACACCTTC

j_call: TRBJ1-2
d_call: NA
v_call: TRBV19
clone_size: few
cdr3_aa: CASSMQGGYTF
cdr3_nt: TGTGCCAGTAGTATGCAGGGTGGCTACACCTTC

j_call: TRBJ1-2
d_call: TRBD1
v_call: TRBV6-5
clone_size: NA
cdr3_aa: CASSPGTGFRQFF
cdr3_nt: TGTGCCAGCAGTCCTGGGACAGGGTTTCGGCAGTTTTTC

j_call: TRBJ2-7
d_call: NA
v_call: TRBV2
clone_size: few
cdr3_aa: CASSEGQGYYEQYF
cdr3_nt: TGTGCCAGCAGTGAAGGCCAGGGATACTACGAGCAGTACTTC

j_call: TRBJ1-3
d_call: NA
v_call: TRBV6-1
clone_size: NA
cdr3_aa: CASSEVQVHTIYF
cdr3_nt: TGTGCCAGCAGTGAGGTCCAGGTTCACACCATATATTTT

j_call: TRBJ2-3
d_call: TRBD2
v_call: TRBV29-1
clone_size: NA
cdr3_aa: CSGKGLAGADTQYF
cdr3_nt: TGCAGCGGGAAGGGACTAGCGGGAGCAGATACGCAGTATTTT

j_call: TRBJ2-6
d_call: TRBD2
v_call: TRBV28
clone_size: NA
cdr3_aa: CASSSIRAGRASGANVLTF
cdr3_nt: TGTGCCAGCTCATCTATACGAGCGGGACGCGCCTCTGGGGCCAACGTCCTGACTTTC

j_call: TRBJ1-6
d_call: NA
v_call: TRBV27
clone_size: NA
cdr3_aa: CASSFGQLNSPLHF
cdr3_nt: TGTGCCAGCAGTTTTGGACAGCTGAATTCACCCCTCCACTTT

j_call: TRBJ1-4
d_call: NA
v_call: TRBV19
clone_size: NA
cdr3_aa: CASSTEGGSNEKLFF
cdr3_nt: TGTGCCAGTAGCACTGAGGGGGGGTCGAATGAAAAACTGTTTTTT

j_call: TRBJ2-7
d_call: TRBD2
v_call: TRBV2
clone_size: NA
cdr3_aa: CASRGLAGDKQYF
cdr3_nt: TGTGCCAGCCGGGGACTAGCGGGAGACAAGCAGTACTTC

j_call: TRBJ2-1
d_call: TRBD2
v_call: TRBV6-5
clone_size: few
cdr3_aa: CASSYTLAGGQHEQFF
cdr3_nt: TGTGCCAGCAGTTACACCCTAGCGGGGGGGCAACATGAGCAGTTCTTC

j_call: TRBJ1-5
d_call: NA
v_call: TRBV7-2
clone_size: once
cdr3_aa: CASTPDRNQPQHF
cdr3_nt: TGTGCCAGCACTCCCGACAGGAATCAGCCCCAGCATTTT

j_call: TRBJ1-3
d_call: NA
v_call: TRBV28
clone_size: few
cdr3_aa: CASSSNRVSRVVGNTIYF
cdr3_nt: TGTGCCAGCAGTTCCAACAGGGTCTCAAGGGTAGTAGGAAACACCATATATTTT

j_call: TRBJ2-2
d_call: NA
v_call: TRBV28
clone_size: few
cdr3_aa: CASSFVVWRRFTGELFF
cdr3_nt: TGTGCCAGCAGTTTTGTAGTCTGGAGAAGGTTTACCGGGGAGCTGTTTTTT

j_call: TRBJ2-7
d_call: NA
v_call: TRBV6-5
clone_size: once
cdr3_aa: CASSYSRASTEQYF
cdr3_nt: TGTGCCAGCAGTTACTCGCGGGCGAGTACCGAGCAGTACTTC

j_call: TRBJ2-1
d_call: NA
v_call: TRBV5-1
clone_size: NA
cdr3_aa: CASSAGMGRGNEQFF
cdr3_nt: TGCGCCAGCAGCGCTGGTATGGGAAGGGGCAATGAGCAGTTCTTC

j_call: TRBJ2-2
d_call: NA
v_call: TRBV19
clone_size: NA
cdr3_aa: CASTRFTGDTGELFF
cdr3_nt: TGTGCCAGTACCCGTTTTACAGGAGACACCGGGGAGCTGTTTTTT

j_call: TRBJ1-2
d_call: NA
v_call: TRBV4-1
clone_size: NA
cdr3_aa: CASSPGRAGYGYTF
cdr3_nt: TGCGCCAGCAGCCCGGGACGGGCGGGGTATGGCTACACCTTC

j_call: TRBJ2-5
d_call: TRBD2
v_call: TRBV18
clone_size: few
cdr3_aa: CASSPSGGQETQYF
cdr3_nt: TGTGCCAGCTCCCCTAGCGGGGGTCAAGAGACCCAGTACTTC

j_call: TRBJ2-1
d_call: TRBD2
v_call: TRBV19
clone_size: NA
cdr3_aa: CASSGGGNYNEQFF
cdr3_nt: TGTGCCAGTAGCGGCGGGGGGAACTACAATGAGCAGTTCTTC

j_call: TRBJ1-5
d_call: TRBD1
v_call: TRBV28
clone_size: NA
cdr3_aa: CASSSGGQGDQPQHF
cdr3_nt: TGTGCCAGCAGTTCCGGGGGACAGGGCGACCAGCCCCAGCATTTT

j_call: TRBJ2-2
d_call: NA
v_call: TRBV5-1
clone_size: few
cdr3_aa: CASGLTNAGELFF
cdr3_nt: TGCGCCAGCGGCCTTACAAACGCCGGGGAGCTGTTTTTT